This T cell receptor (beta chain) emerged from a study of shared clonotypes between healthy human individuals. Study summary: The plates for each donor numbered three CD4 naive, three CD4 memory, two CD8 naive and one CD8 memory. Study-level findings and limits: Some clonotypes were shared by all four sorted-subset donors, while others were not shared. The non-shared ones had lower generation probabilities than the shared ones. Among donors, clonotype sharing was expected to be affected by sequencing depth.

Memory CD4+ cells were the fraction left after CD45RA+ naive selection. Repertoires were generated with immunoSEQ multiplex PCR, while TCRdb's copy carries only in-frame clones and drops some. The sample lists about 960,000 clones, 70% to 85% occurring once. As concerns this clone: Its antigen remains unidentified.

The CDR3 spans 13 residues. Germline V gives CDR1 MGHDK, CDR2 SYGVNS. The V and J ends lost 5 bases and 6 bases, in that order; junction bases with no gene match: 3. This sequence joins TRBV25-1 and TRBJ2-1, with 8 bases fitting TRBD2. This receptor was obtained from a man aged 18 to 30 in good health. Source material: memory CD4+ T cells sorted from blood. This sample's subset: CD45RA-negative fraction. CDR3 protein: CASSYGGANEQFF. CDR3 bases: TGTGCCAGCAGTTACGGGGGGGCCAATGAGCAGTTCTTC.